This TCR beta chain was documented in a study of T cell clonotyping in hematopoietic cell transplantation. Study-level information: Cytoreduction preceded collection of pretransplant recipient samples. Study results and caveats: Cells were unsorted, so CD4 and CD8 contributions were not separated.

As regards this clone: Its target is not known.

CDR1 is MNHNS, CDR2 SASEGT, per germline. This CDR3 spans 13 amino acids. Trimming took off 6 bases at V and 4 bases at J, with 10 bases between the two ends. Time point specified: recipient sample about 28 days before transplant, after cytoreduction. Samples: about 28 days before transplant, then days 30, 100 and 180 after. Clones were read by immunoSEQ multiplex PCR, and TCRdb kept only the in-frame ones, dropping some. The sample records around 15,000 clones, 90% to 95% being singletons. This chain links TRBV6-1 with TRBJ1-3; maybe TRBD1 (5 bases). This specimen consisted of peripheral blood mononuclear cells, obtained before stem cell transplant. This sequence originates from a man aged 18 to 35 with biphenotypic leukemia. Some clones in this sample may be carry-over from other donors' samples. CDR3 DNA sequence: TGTGCCAGCAGAGACAGAGAGGGAAACACCATATATTTT. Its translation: CASRDREGNTIYF.